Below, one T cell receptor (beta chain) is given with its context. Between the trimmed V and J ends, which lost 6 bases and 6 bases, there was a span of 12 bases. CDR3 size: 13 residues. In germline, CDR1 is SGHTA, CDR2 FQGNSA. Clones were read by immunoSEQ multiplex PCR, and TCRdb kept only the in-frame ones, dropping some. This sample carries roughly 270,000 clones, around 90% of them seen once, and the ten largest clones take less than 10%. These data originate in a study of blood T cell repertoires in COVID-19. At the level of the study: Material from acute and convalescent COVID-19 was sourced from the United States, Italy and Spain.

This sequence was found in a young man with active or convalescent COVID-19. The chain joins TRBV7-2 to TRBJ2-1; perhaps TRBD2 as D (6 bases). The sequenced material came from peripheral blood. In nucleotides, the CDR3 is TGTGCCAGCAGGCCTGGGACTTCCAATGAGCAGTTCTTC. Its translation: CASRPGTSNEQFF.